The rows below give T cell receptor beta chains drawn from one sample of a study of human T cells and chemical hapten exposure. MiXCR was run by TCRdb on the RACE reads, yielding one entry per CDR3 protein. Of under 65,000 distinct CDR3 sequences in the sample, over 8% were seen once. Sequenced material: whole blood, taken in connection with sensitization to the hapten diphenylcyclopropenone (DPC). These receptors were collected from a woman aged 40 to 50 with alopecia areata. Some clones in this sample may be carry-over from other donors' samples. Both conserved end residues are trimmed from each CDR3. Each record gives: CDR3 protein, V gene, J gene.

SARRDGNTIY	TRBV20-1	TRBJ1-3
ASSRGTGPH	TRBV28	TRBJ2-5
ASSLDRTVSYEQY	TRBV11-2	TRBJ2-7
ASSLPNGQGADTQY	TRBV27	TRBJ2-3
ASSNRDQTYEQY	TRBV21-1	TRBJ2-7
AWTGEERGWF	TRBV30	TRBJ2-1
ASTFGRDQGDTQY	TRBV9	TRBJ2-3
ASRTQGAYNHPQH	TRBV19	TRBJ1-5
ASSPRVSTGELF	TRBV19	TRBJ2-2
ASSPRQESSEKLF	TRBV3-1	TRBJ1-4
ASSVGPPQH	TRBV9	TRBJ1-5
ASSQDSLLSGQRYEQF	TRBV4-1	TRBJ2-1
ASSLGPREADTQY	TRBV7-2	TRBJ2-3
ASSQVNGEKLF	TRBV4-3	TRBJ1-4
ASSLRENQPQH	TRBV6-6	TRBJ1-5
ASSQMRGGTEAF	TRBV14	TRBJ1-1
ASSEGTGANVLT	TRBV10-2	TRBJ2-6
ASSLPSSGAANEQF	TRBV12-3/TRBV12-4	TRBJ2-1
ASSSARSSYEQY	TRBV7-9	TRBJ2-7
ASSQVPGSEQY	TRBV4-1	TRBJ2-7
ASSLGVQGPSSYEQY	TRBV11-2	TRBJ2-7
ASSALAGRDAQF	TRBV2	TRBJ2-1
ATAGTGRNTGELF	TRBV10-3	TRBJ2-2
ASSRWTGEDGYT	TRBV3-1	TRBJ1-2
ASSQGNSLAGSDGELF	TRBV4-2	TRBJ2-2
ASRPPWGVTAEAF	TRBV12-3/TRBV12-4	TRBJ1-1
ASSPPSRGSLSGNTIY	TRBV18	TRBJ1-3
ASSRPGESGYT	TRBV7-9	TRBJ1-2
ASSLYAGSRDQPQH	TRBV28	TRBJ1-5
ASRRPESGELF	TRBV4-1	TRBJ2-2
ASSPSLNSPLH	TRBV27	TRBJ1-6
ASSWGTEAF	TRBV2	TRBJ1-1
ASSQDGNQETQY	TRBV4-2	TRBJ2-5
ASSLEAPTSEKLF	TRBV5-1	TRBJ1-4
ASSLDRGWEQF	TRBV11-2	TRBJ2-1
ASSVGNQPQH	TRBV4-1	TRBJ1-5
AWSILAGETQY	TRBV30	TRBJ2-5
ASSLRNREQY	TRBV5-1	TRBJ2-7
ASSRGQGDGYT	TRBV12-3/TRBV12-4	TRBJ1-2
AWGDSTYEQY	TRBV30	TRBJ2-7
ASSFGGQAGSYEQY	TRBV28	TRBJ2-7
ASSFQPNAPEKLF	TRBV28	TRBJ1-4